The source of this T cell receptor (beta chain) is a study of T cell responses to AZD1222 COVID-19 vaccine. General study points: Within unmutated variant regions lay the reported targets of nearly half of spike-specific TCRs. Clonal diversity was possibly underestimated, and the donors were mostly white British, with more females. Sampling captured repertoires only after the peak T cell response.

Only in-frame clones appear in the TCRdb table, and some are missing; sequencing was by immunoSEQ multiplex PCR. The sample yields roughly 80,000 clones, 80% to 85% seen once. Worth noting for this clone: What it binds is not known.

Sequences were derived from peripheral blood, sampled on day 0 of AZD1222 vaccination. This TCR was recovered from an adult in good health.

The CDR3 sequence: CASSVRADDGYTF. The CDR3, as DNA: TGTGCCAGCAGCGTAAGGGCCGATGATGGCTACACCTTC. The rearrangement joins TRBV9 to TRBJ1-2; D uncertain. V was cut by 1 base and J by 6 bases, with 10 bases left in between. This CDR3 has 13 residues. Germline V CDR1 and CDR2: SGDLS, YYNGEE.